This is a list of T cell receptor beta chains from one sample in a study of shared clonotypes between healthy human individuals. Here immunoSEQ multiplex PCR was the method, and the copy in TCRdb shows in-frame clones only, minus some. The sample includes about 960,000 clones, approximately 76% of them seen just once. Sequencing was performed on memory CD4+ T cells sorted from blood. All receptors derive from a man younger than 35 in good health. Both conserved end residues are part of each CDR3. The order of the fields is D gene, clone size, J gene, V gene, CDR3 protein, CDR3 DNA. D genes are given only for firm matches. Where a row states a size, it is once, few, many or the class of an expanded clone; other rows omit it.

- many TRBJ2-7 TRBV4-1 CASSHVDMFVYYEQYF TGCGCCAGCAGCCATGTGGACATGTTCGTTTACTACGAGCAGTACTTC
- - TRBJ1-5 TRBV4-3 CASSQDVNNQPQHF TGCGCCAGCAGCCAAGATGTTAACAATCAGCCCCAGCATTTT
- - TRBJ2-7 TRBV2 CASSDGGGFLEQYF TGTGCCAGCAGTGACGGCGGCGGATTTCTCGAGCAGTACTTC
TRBD1 - TRBJ1-6 TRBV18 CASSSQGANNSPLHF TGTGCCAGCTCATCTCAGGGGGCGAATAATTCACCCCTCCACTTT
- - TRBJ2-7 TRBV28 CASSLSGVYEQYF TGTGCCAGCAGCCTCTCAGGGGTCTACGAGCAGTACTTC
TRBD1 - TRBJ1-6 TRBV19 CASSIALTGLNNSPLHF TGTGCCAGTAGTATCGCCCTGACAGGGCTGAATAATTCACCCCTCCACTTT
- - TRBJ1-1 TRBV6-6 CASSHTGSTEAFF TGTGCCAGCAGCCATACAGGTTCCACTGAAGCTTTCTTT
- few TRBJ1-4 TRBV18 CASSPPVGEKLFF TGTGCCAGCTCACCACCGGTGGGTGAAAAACTGTTTTTT
- once TRBJ2-1 TRBV18 CASSKTDYNEQFF TGTGCCAGCTCAAAGACAGATTACAATGAGCAGTTCTTC
- - TRBJ2-2 TRBV30 CACRGQLNTGELFF TGTGCCTGCAGAGGACAGCTGAACACCGGGGAGCTGTTTTTT
- few TRBJ1-1 TRBV6-6 CANSRREGTEAFF TGTGCCAACAGCCGGAGGGAGGGCACTGAAGCTTTCTTT
- - TRBJ2-7 TRBV18 CASSPAGLSYEQYF TGTGCCAGCTCACCTGCCGGACTCTCCTACGAGCAGTACTTC
- - TRBJ1-2 TRBV15 CATSRVQGAGGYTF TGTGCCACCAGCAGAGTACAGGGTGCGGGTGGCTACACCTTC
- - TRBJ2-5 TRBV5-5 CASSLKFDSKETQYF TGTGCCAGCAGCTTAAAGTTTGACTCGAAAGAGACCCAGTACTTC
- - TRBJ1-5 TRBV7-8 CASSYSNDQPQHF TGTGCCAGCAGCTACTCGAATGATCAGCCCCAGCATTTT
- - TRBJ1-2 TRBV29-1 CSVARGNYGYTF TGCAGCGTTGCGCGGGGTAACTATGGCTACACCTTC
- - TRBJ2-7 TRBV11-3 CASSTTGEGQYF TGTGCCAGCAGCACCACAGGGGAGGGGCAGTACTTC
- - TRBJ2-1 TRBV2 CASSRTGGLLVQFF TGTGCCAGCAGTCGGACAGGCGGACTACTTGTCCAGTTCTTC
TRBD1 - TRBJ1-2 TRBV2 CASRTGANYGYTF TGTGCCAGCAGGACAGGGGCGAACTATGGCTACACCTTC
- - TRBJ2-7 TRBV13 CASSLRGWALSYEQYF TGTGCCAGCAGCTTACGGGGATGGGCCCTCTCCTACGAGCAGTACTTC
TRBD1 - TRBJ1-6 TRBV5-6 CASSLDRGPSPLHF TGTGCCAGCAGCCTGGACAGGGGGCCTTCACCCCTCCACTTT
TRBD2 - TRBJ2-1 TRBV7-9 CASSPGLAGVYNEQFF TGTGCCAGCAGCCCCGGACTAGCGGGGGTGTACAATGAGCAGTTCTTC
- - TRBJ1-3 TRBV2 CASSAYISGNTIYF TGTGCCAGCAGTGCGTATATCTCTGGAAACACCATATATTTT
- once TRBJ2-7 TRBV4-3 CASSQETGPSYEQYF TGCGCCAGCAGCCAAGAAACAGGGCCCTCCTACGAGCAGTACTTC
- - TRBJ2-1 TRBV5-6 CASSLRQGMSDEQFF TGTGCCAGCAGCTTGCGCCAGGGGATGAGTGATGAGCAGTTCTTC
- - TRBJ2-2 TRBV27 CASGPSDNTGELFF TGTGCCAGCGGCCCTAGCGATAACACCGGGGAGCTGTTTTTT